This paragraph covers one T cell receptor (beta chain) sequence. Within its sample, this clonotype is hyperexpanded (1% or more). The specificity of this receptor is unknown. No base qualities exist here, and no much larger clone lies one base off it. The listed sequencing device is Illumina HiSeq 2500. TCRdb reanalyzed the raw reads on its own, using fastp at Q25 for trimming and MiXCR for clone calling, and kept in-frame beta chains. For every CDR3 protein sequence, its rows merge into one entry that carries the most common genes and DNA. The sample contains about 1,400 distinct CDR3 sequences, around 21% of them found a single time. The ten top clones hold roughly 15% of the sample. The data originate from a study (dated by TCRdb to about 2017). Some background on the complete study: Human CD8+ TCR repertoires recognizing immunodominant viral antigens were characterized by means of sequence and structural analyses.

Here is what the overall study found, with its caveats: Reports indicated that CD8+ TCR repertoires specific to different immunodominant viral antigens were highly diverse and distinct from one another.

Per the germline V gene (reference sequence), LNHNV is the CDR1 and YYDKDF is the CDR2. V and J are trimmed by 5 bases and 0 bases, and the gene matches miss 5 bases of the junction. From its cysteine to its phenylalanine, the CDR3 spans 17 amino acids. Of the read, only the CDR3 DNA is kept; its 51 bases are in frame from base 1. This chain joins TRBV15 to TRBJ2-3, with 13 middle bases fitting TRBD2. This receptor was obtained from a female donor. The sequencing input was CD8+ T cells (not recorded whether cultured). The CDR3 corresponds to CATSRTSGRPSTDTQYF. The base sequence is TGTGCCACCAGCCGGACTAGCGGGAGACCCAGCACAGATACGCAGTATTTT.